A selection of T cell receptor beta chains follows, all from one sample in a study of CD8 T cells in ankylosing spondylitis. Using its own MiXCR run on the 5' RACE reads, TCRdb lists one record per CDR3 protein. Of around 120,000 distinct CDR3 sequences detected, about 24% appear once; the ten largest clones hold around an eighth. Specimen: synovial fluid, either unsorted or a sorted T cell fraction (not recorded which). These receptors came from a male donor with ankylosing spondylitis. Each CDR3 is given with its conserved first and last residue. Fields, in order: J gene, clone size, CDR3 length, V gene, D gene, CDR3 DNA, CDR3 protein. A D gene is named only where the DNA matches it firmly. Clone size is given for some rows only: seen once, a few or many times, or a class if the clone is expanded.

TRBJ2-2 . 16 TRBV10-1 TRBD2 TGCGCCAGCAGTGAACTAGCGGGAGCACGTACCGGGGAGCTGTTTTTT CASSELAGARTGELFF
TRBJ2-6 many 17 TRBV7-9 TRBD2 TGTGCCAGCAGCTTAGTAGCTAGCGGGACTGGGGCCAACGTCCTGACTTTC CASSLVASGTGANVLTF
TRBJ1-5 few 14 TRBV5-6 . TGTGCCAGCAGCTTGGTCCACGGCGGGCAGCCCCAGCATTTT CASSLVHGGQPQHF
TRBJ2-2 few 15 TRBV5-1 TRBD2 TGCGCCAGCACTCTAGCGGGACCGAACACCGGGGAGCTGTTTTTT CASTLAGPNTGELFF
TRBJ2-1 many 13 TRBV20-1 TRBD2 TGCAGTGCTAGATCGGCGAGGGAGGGTGAGCAGTTCTTC CSARSAREGEQFF
TRBJ1-1 . 13 TRBV30 . TGTGCCTGGAGTGGTCAGTCGGGCACTGAAGCTTTCTTT CAWSGQSGTEAFF
TRBJ1-6 . 16 TRBV5-1 . TGCGCCAGCAGCTTGCAGGACATCTCCTATAATTCACCCCTCCACTTT CASSLQDISYNSPLHF
TRBJ2-3 . 14 TRBV10-3 TRBD2 TGTGCCAGTGGTCTAGCGGGAGATTCAGATACGCAGTATTTT CASGLAGDSDTQYF
TRBJ2-1 few 20 TRBV6-1 . TGTGCCAGCAGTGAAGCTTACCATCGGACAGCCAAAAAAGAATACAATGAGCAGTTCTTC CASSEAYHRTAKKEYNEQFF
TRBJ2-5 . 12 TRBV29-1 . TGCAGCGTCACACGGACTGGAGAGACCCAGTACTTC CSVTRTGETQYF
TRBJ1-2 . 16 TRBV7-2 . TGTGCCAGCAGCTTGGGACGGCTAGGACGTGGTGATGGCTACACCTTC CASSLGRLGRGDGYTF
TRBJ2-1 . 15 TRBV6-1 TRBD2 TGTGTCAGCAGTGAATTTACTAGCGGGAACAATGAGCAGTTCTTC CVSSEFTSGNNEQFF
TRBJ2-1 few 14 TRBV20-1 TRBD2 TGCAGTACCTATAGCGGGAACTCCTACAATGAGCAGTTCTTC CSTYSGNSYNEQFF
TRBJ1-5 . 12 TRBV29-1 . TGCAGCGTTGATGTCTGGCGGCAGCCCCAGCATTTT CSVDVWRQPQHF
TRBJ1-5 . 14 TRBV6-1 TRBD1 TGTGCCAGCAGTCGACAGGGCCTCAATCAGCCCCAGCATTTT CASSRQGLNQPQHF